Below are 5 T cell receptor beta chains sequenced from a single sample in a study of blood T cells in healthy people across ages. Then a second PCR, running roughly 7 to 11 cycles, was carried out with a sample-barcoded 5' primer and a J-beta primer mix. TCRdb called the 5' RACE reads again in MiXCR, with one record for every CDR3 protein. Of about 800,000 distinct CDR3 sequences detected, around 25% appear once; the ten largest clones hold roughly 3.5%. A further study also used this sample, focusing on T cells of mothers and their children.

The specimen sequenced was blood. Receptors were obtained from a boy younger than 18 in good health.

Only one count was recorded for this clonotype. The chain couples TRBV28 to TRBJ1-6; 7 bases match TRBD1. The V gene's germline CDR1 is MDHEN and CDR2 SYDVKM. The V segment lost 5 bases and the J segment 7 bases; nucleotides outside the gene matches: 11. The CDR3 runs 16 residues. The CDR3 sequence is CASSPFPGQMNSPLHF. The CDR3 bases are TGTGCCAGCAGTCCTTTTCCGGGACAGATGAATTCACCCCTCCACTTT.

This clonotype was picked up a small number of times. CDR3 sequence (DNA): TGTGCCAGCAGCTTGGACCTAGCGGGGTACAATGAGCAGTTCTTC. It codes for CASSLDLAGYNEQFF. The chain links TRBV11-1 to TRBJ2-1; the match to TRBD2 covers 9 bases. This CDR3 has 15 amino acids. Per germline, CDR1 SGHAT and CDR2 FQDESV (reference sequence). With V trimmed by 3 bases and J by 4 bases, 4 bases remained unmatched.

This sequence joins TRBV29-1 and TRBJ1-1, with unresolved D. The germline CDR1 and CDR2 sequences are SQVTM and ANQGSEA. V was trimmed by 0 bases and J by 3 bases, leaving 11 bases between them. The CDR3 has 14 residues. In nucleotides, the CDR3 is TGCAGCGTTGAAGATCCCCAGAGGTACACTGAAGCTTTCTTT. It specifies CSVEDPQRYTEAFF. Full variable domain (outside the CDR3, taken from reference TRBV29-1 and TRBJ1-1): SAVISQKPSRDICQRGTSLTIQCQVDSQVTMMFWYRQQPGQSLTLIATANQGSEATYESGFVIDKFPISRPNLTFSTLTVSNMSPEDSSIYLCSVEDPQRYTEAFFGQGTRLTVV.

This clonotype was counted between two and nine times. The chain employs TRBV27 and TRBJ2-4, with D perhaps given as TRBD1 or TRBD2 (5 bases each). V gave up 4 bases and J gave up 2 bases, with 6 bases separating them. Germline-derived CDR1 and CDR2 are MNHEY and SMNVEV (reference sequence). The CDR3 is 13 amino acids. CDR3 amino acids: CASSWGTKNIQYF. The CDR3 nucleotides read TGTGCCAGCAGTTGGGGGACCAAAAACATTCAGTACTTC.

In nucleotides, the CDR3 is TGTGCCAGCAGCCAAGATGGAAAGGGTTCACCCCTCCACTTT. Its protein product is CASSQDGKGSPLHF. The genes are TRBV3-1 and TRBJ1-6; D remains ambiguous. V lost 0 bases, J lost 9 bases, and 9 bases lay in between. Per the germline V gene, CDR1 is LGHDT and CDR2 is YNNKEL (reference sequence). The CDR3 totals 14 residues.